The entry below describes one TCR beta chain. The data were taken from a study of blood T cell repertoires in COVID-19. About the study: Samples taken during acute and convalescent COVID-19 were collected in the United States, Italy and Spain. T cells, B-cell-depleted T cells, or PBMCs supplied cDNA or gDNA.

As originally analysed: Reference gene primer amplification gave nucleated cell count estimates. Sequenced by immunoSEQ multiplex PCR; TCRdb stores in-frame clones only, minus some. The D gene and trimming were derived from the DNA, and the V and J assignments and clone size from that table. The profile shows 87,000 or so clones, around nine tenths of them singletons. The CDR3 consists of 17 residues. Germline loops: CDR1 LNHDA, CDR2 SQIVND (reference sequence). V shed 2 bases, J shed 1 base, and the junction held 5 bases outside the gene matches. V gene TRBV19 combines with J gene TRBJ1-5; 10 positions agree with TRBD1. The sequence came from a man aged 35 to 55 with acute or convalescent COVID-19. Sequencing was carried out using peripheral blood. The DNA for the CDR3 is TGTGCCAGTAGTATACTCCGGGACAGGGGAAGCAATCAGCCCCAGCATTTT. It codes for CASSILRDRGSNQPQHF.